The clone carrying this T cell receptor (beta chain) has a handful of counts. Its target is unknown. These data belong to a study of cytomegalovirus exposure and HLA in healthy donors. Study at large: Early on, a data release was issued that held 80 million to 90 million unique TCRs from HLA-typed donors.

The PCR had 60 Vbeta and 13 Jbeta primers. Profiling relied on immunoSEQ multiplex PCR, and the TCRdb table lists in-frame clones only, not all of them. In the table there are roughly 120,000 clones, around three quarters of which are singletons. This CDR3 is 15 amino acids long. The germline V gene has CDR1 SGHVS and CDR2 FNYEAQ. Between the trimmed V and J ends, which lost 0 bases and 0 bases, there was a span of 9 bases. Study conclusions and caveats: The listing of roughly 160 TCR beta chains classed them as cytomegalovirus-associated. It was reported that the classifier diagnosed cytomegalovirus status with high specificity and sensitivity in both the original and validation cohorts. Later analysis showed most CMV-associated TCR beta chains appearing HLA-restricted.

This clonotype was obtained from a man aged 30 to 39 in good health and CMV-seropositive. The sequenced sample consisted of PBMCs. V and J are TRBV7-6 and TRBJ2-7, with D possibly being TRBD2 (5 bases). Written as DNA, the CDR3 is TGTGCCAGCAGCTTAGCGACGGGGAGCTCCTACGAGCAGTACTTC. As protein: CASSLATGSSYEQYF.